These T cell receptor beta chains were read from a single sample in a study of CD8 T cells in ankylosing spondylitis. One entry per CDR3 protein results from TCRdb running MiXCR on the 5' RACE reads. The data hold under 250,000 distinct CDR3 sequences, with approximately 11% observed a single time. The sequenced sample consisted of blood, either unsorted or a sorted T cell fraction (not recorded which). These receptors came from a male donor with ankylosing spondylitis or in good health (not recorded which). The CDR3 runs from the conserved cysteine through the conserved F or W. The order of the fields is D gene, clone size, J gene, V gene, CDR3 protein, CDR3 DNA. A D gene is named only where the DNA matches it firmly. The size entry is marked missing in some rows and otherwise reads once, few, many or a size class.

. few TRBJ2-3 TRBV10-1 CASSADWGDTQYF TGCGCCAGCAGCGCGGACTGGGGAGATACGCAGTATTTT
. . TRBJ2-7 TRBV7-9 CASSMDQGSEQYF TGTGCCAGCAGCATGGACCAGGGGAGTGAGCAGTACTTC
TRBD1 . TRBJ1-1 TRBV29-1 CSVESGGVGTEAFF TGCAGCGTTGAATCAGGGGGCGTCGGCACTGAAGCTTTCTTT
. . TRBJ2-5 TRBV20-1 CSASHGGDSKETQYF TGCAGTGCTAGCCACGGGGGGGACAGCAAAGAGACCCAGTACTTC
. many TRBJ2-2 TRBV5-1 CASRENTGELFF TGCGCCAGCAGAGAGAACACCGGGGAGCTGTTTTTT
TRBD2 . TRBJ2-3 TRBV6-2/TRBV6-3 CASSYSTAGSDTQYF TGTGCCAGCAGTTACTCAACAGCGGGATCAGATACGCAGTATTTT
. few TRBJ2-4 TRBV7-2 CASSSGHLGAIQYF TGTGCCAGCAGTTCTGGACACCTTGGAGCCATTCAGTACTTC
. many TRBJ2-5 TRBV15 CATSGPPSGNPETQYF TGTGCCACCAGCGGACCTCCCTCTGGGAACCCAGAGACCCAGTACTTC
TRBD2 few TRBJ2-2 TRBV5-1 CASSPLAGEGTGELFF TGCGCCAGCAGCCCTCTAGCGGGAGAGGGCACCGGGGAGCTGTTTTTT
TRBD2 few TRBJ2-1 TRBV28 CASSFAGGPGNEQFF TGTGCCAGCAGTTTTGCGGGAGGGCCGGGTAATGAGCAGTTCTTC
. many TRBJ2-3 TRBV12-3/TRBV12-4 CASGLGGGTDTQYF TGTGCCAGCGGCCTCGGTGGGGGCACAGATACGCAGTATTTT
. many TRBJ2-3 TRBV12-3/TRBV12-4 CASTLGNRVGTQYF TGTGCCAGCACCCTAGGGAATCGGGTTGGTACGCAGTATTTT
. many TRBJ1-1 TRBV20-1 CSARVAKNTEAFF TGCAGTGCTAGAGTGGCGAAAAACACTGAAGCTTTCTTT
. few TRBJ2-2 TRBV30 CAWSVLGGTGELFF TGTGCCTGGAGTGTATTGGGGGGCACCGGGGAGCTGTTTTTT
. . TRBJ1-1 TRBV5-1 CASTTRQELTEAFF TGCGCCAGTACAACGCGACAGGAGCTCACTGAAGCTTTCTTT
. . TRBJ1-5 TRBV6-2/TRBV6-3 CASRGVYSNQPQHF TGTGCCAGCAGGGGGGTTTATAGCAATCAGCCCCAGCATTTT
. many TRBJ2-2 TRBV5-5 CASSLEGGANTGELFF TGTGCCAGCAGCTTGGAAGGCGGGGCGAACACCGGGGAGCTGTTTTTT
. . TRBJ2-3 TRBV4-1 CASSRAVGTDTQYF TGCGCCAGCAGTCGGGCGGTCGGCACAGATACGCAGTATTTT
. many TRBJ1-1 TRBV20-1 CSAMNPENTEAFF TGCAGTGCGATGAACCCGGAGAACACTGAAGCTTTCTTT
. many TRBJ2-5 TRBV11-2 CASSSNRARETQYF TGTGCCAGCAGCTCCAATCGTGCGAGAGAGACCCAGTACTTC
. . TRBJ2-3 TRBV7-9 CASRTSDTQYF TGTGCCAGCCGGACCTCAGATACGCAGTATTTT
. . TRBJ1-4 TRBV27 CASSSWHSATNEKLFF TGTGCCAGCAGCTCGTGGCATTCTGCAACTAATGAAAAACTGTTTTTT
. many TRBJ2-5 TRBV5-4 CASSSVVKETQYF TGTGCCAGCAGCTCAGTCGTAAAAGAGACCCAGTACTTC
. many TRBJ1-5 TRBV2 CASSEDRSDQPQHF TGTGCCAGCAGTGAAGACAGATCCGATCAGCCCCAGCATTTT
. many TRBJ2-1 TRBV12-3/TRBV12-4 CASSFRQPPINNEQFF TGTGCCAGCAGTTTTCGGCAGCCCCCAATAAACAATGAGCAGTTCTTC
. many TRBJ2-2 TRBV10-3 CAIRDGMNTGELFF TGTGCCATCAGAGACGGGATGAACACCGGGGAGCTGTTTTTT
. many TRBJ2-7 TRBV5-1 CASSFGGLYEQYF TGCGCCAGCAGCTTCGGGGGGCTCTACGAGCAGTACTTC
. few TRBJ2-1 TRBV11-2 CASSLASIVDQFF TGTGCCAGCAGCTTAGCGTCTATAGTAGATCAGTTCTTC
TRBD2 . TRBJ2-1 TRBV6-1 CASREWPRLAGWKGFGEQFF TGTGCCAGCAGGGAGTGGCCGAGACTAGCGGGGTGGAAGGGGTTCGGTGAGCAGTTCTTC
. . TRBJ2-1 TRBV4-1 CASSLHAQVFEQFF TGCGCCAGCAGCCTACATGCTCAGGTGTTTGAGCAGTTCTTC
TRBD1 many TRBJ2-7 TRBV27 CASSYSGTGDPYEQYF TGTGCCAGCTCCTATTCCGGGACAGGGGACCCCTACGAGCAGTACTTC
TRBD1 many TRBJ1-1 TRBV5-5 CASSLGANRGAGTEAFF TGTGCCAGCAGCTTGGGTGCAAACAGGGGCGCTGGTACTGAAGCTTTCTTT
TRBD2 few TRBJ2-7 TRBV9 CASSVGGLAGEYEQYF TGTGCCAGCAGCGTAGGAGGACTAGCGGGAGAATACGAGCAGTACTTC
TRBD1 . TRBJ2-7 TRBV7-9 CASSLVSPGGLREQYF TGTGCCAGCAGCTTAGTAAGTCCAGGGGGCTTACGCGAGCAGTACTTC
TRBD1 many TRBJ1-2 TRBV5-6 CASSLVGRGNGGYTF TGTGCCAGCAGCTTGGTAGGCAGGGGGAATGGAGGCTACACCTTC
TRBD2 many TRBJ2-1 TRBV20-1 CSADGGGGHHEQFF TGCAGTGCCGATGGTGGCGGGGGGCACCATGAGCAGTTCTTC
. . TRBJ2-3 TRBV6-1 CASRRTLTSTDTQYF TGTGCCAGCAGACGGACACTCACTAGCACAGATACGCAGTATTTT
. . TRBJ2-5 TRBV5-5 CATQLGETQYF TGTGCCACCCAACTGGGGGAGACCCAGTACTTC
. many TRBJ2-7 TRBV20-1 CSCHWDEHSYEQYF TGCAGTTGCCACTGGGACGAACACTCCTACGAGCAGTACTTC
. many TRBJ2-1 TRBV5-1 CASVDANEQFF TGCGCCAGCGTCGATGCAAATGAGCAGTTCTTC
. many TRBJ2-5 TRBV3-1 CASSQDLETQYF TGCGCCAGCAGCCAAGATTTAGAGACCCAGTACTTC
. many TRBJ2-7 TRBV10-3 CAISESSAILQNEQYF TGTGCCATCAGTGAGTCTTCGGCCATCTTACAAAACGAGCAGTACTTC
. . TRBJ2-2 TRBV28 CASRSSGKTGELFF TGTGCCAGCAGAAGTAGCGGAAAAACCGGGGAGCTGTTTTTT
. many TRBJ1-2 TRBV4-2 CASSQGILNTYGYTF TGTGCCAGCAGCCAGGGAATCCTTAACACCTATGGCTACACCTTC
. . TRBJ2-3 TRBV7-2 CASSLTGPKAQYF TGTGCCAGCAGCCTAACGGGACCGAAGGCGCAGTATTTT
. . TRBJ2-7 TRBV28 CASKGETDRYEQYF TGTGCCAGCAAGGGAGAAACAGATCGATACGAGCAGTACTTC
. many TRBJ2-1 TRBV5-1 CASSPDPRDFPPLPTYNEQFF TGCGCCAGCAGCCCGGACCCCCGGGACTTCCCACCCCTTCCTACCTACAATGAGCAGTTCTTC
. many TRBJ2-3 TRBV5-1 CASSLNADTQYF TGCGCCAGCAGCTTGAACGCAGATACGCAGTATTTT
. few TRBJ1-4 TRBV12-3/TRBV12-4 CASRGITGEKLFF TGTGCCAGCAGGGGAATTACCGGGGAAAAACTGTTTTTT
. . TRBJ2-3 TRBV27 CASTAEPAGHTDTQYF TGTGCCAGCACGGCGGAACCCGCCGGGCACACAGATACGCAGTATTTT
. . TRBJ1-1 TRBV5-1 CASSLVKYPSVGNTEAFF TGCGCCAGCAGCTTGGTCAAGTACCCCTCCGTGGGGAACACTGAAGCTTTCTTT
TRBD1 . TRBJ1-2 TRBV12-3/TRBV12-4 CASRDRGPDGYTF TGTGCCAGTCGGGACAGGGGGCCCGATGGCTACACCTTC
TRBD2 many TRBJ2-1 TRBV24-1 CATSGGSGGNHNEQFF TGTGCCACCAGTGGCGGTAGCGGGGGGAATCACAATGAGCAGTTCTTC
. few TRBJ2-1 TRBV7-2 CASSSPGLFSYNEQFF TGTGCCAGCAGCAGCCCGGGACTGTTCTCCTACAATGAGCAGTTCTTC
. many TRBJ2-4 TRBV6-1 CASSPGFKNIQYF TGTGCCAGCAGTCCAGGGTTCAAAAACATTCAGTACTTC
. . TRBJ2-7 TRBV5-1 CASSLGRGGPYEQYF TGCGCCAGCAGCTTGGGAAGGGGGGGGCCTTACGAGCAGTACTTC